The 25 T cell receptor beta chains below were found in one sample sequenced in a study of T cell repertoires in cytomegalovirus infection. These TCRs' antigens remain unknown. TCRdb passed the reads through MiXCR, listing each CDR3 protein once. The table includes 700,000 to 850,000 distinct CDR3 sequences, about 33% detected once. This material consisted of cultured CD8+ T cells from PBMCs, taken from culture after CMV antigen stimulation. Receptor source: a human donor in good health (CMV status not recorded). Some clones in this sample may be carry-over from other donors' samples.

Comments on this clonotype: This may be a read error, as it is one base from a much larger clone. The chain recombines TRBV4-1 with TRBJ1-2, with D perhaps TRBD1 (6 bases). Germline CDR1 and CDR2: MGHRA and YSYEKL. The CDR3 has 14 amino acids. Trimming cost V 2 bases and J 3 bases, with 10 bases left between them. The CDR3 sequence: CASSQSPGDYGYTF. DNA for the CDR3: TGCGCCAGCAGCCAAAGTCCAGGGGACTATGGCTACACCTTC.

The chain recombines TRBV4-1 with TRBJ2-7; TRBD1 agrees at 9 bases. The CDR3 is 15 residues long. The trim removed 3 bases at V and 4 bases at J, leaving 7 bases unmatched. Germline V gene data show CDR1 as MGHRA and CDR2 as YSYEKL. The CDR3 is CASSHAGTGTYEQYF. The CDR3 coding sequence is TGCGCCAGCAGCCACGCCGGGACAGGGACTTACGAGCAGTACTTC.

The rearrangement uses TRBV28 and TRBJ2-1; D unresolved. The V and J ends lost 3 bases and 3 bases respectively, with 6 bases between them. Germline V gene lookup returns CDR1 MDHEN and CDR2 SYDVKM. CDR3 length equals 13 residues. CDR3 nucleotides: TGTGCCAGCAGTTTTGACAACTACAATGAGCAGTTCTTC. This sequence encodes CASSFDNYNEQFF.

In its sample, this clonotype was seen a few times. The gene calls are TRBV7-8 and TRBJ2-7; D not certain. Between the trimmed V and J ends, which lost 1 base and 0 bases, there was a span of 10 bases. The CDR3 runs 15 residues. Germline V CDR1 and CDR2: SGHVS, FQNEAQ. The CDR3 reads CASSLERRLSYEQYV. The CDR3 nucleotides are TGTGCCAGCAGCTTAGAGCGAAGACTCTCCTACGAGCAGTACGTC.

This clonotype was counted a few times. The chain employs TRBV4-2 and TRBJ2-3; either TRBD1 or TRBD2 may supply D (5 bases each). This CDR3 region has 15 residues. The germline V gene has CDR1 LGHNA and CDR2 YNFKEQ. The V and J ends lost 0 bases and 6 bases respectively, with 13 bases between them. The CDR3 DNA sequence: TGTGCCAGCAGCCAAGAATACTGGGGGAAGGATACGCAGTATTTT. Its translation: CASSQEYWGKDTQYF.

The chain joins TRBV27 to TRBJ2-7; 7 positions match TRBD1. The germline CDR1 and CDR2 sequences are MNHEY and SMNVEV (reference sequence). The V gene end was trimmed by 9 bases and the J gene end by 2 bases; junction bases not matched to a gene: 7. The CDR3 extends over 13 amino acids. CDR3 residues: CASRRGQAYEQYV. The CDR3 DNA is TGTGCCAGTCGACGCGGACAGGCCTACGAGCAGTACGTC.

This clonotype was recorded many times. CDR3 in DNA: TGTGCCAGCAGTTTTGGGACCGGGTATGGCTACACCTTC. Protein product: CASSFGTGYGYTF. The chain is built from TRBV12-3 or TRBV12-4 and TRBJ1-2, with D maybe TRBD1 (5 bases). V lost 3 bases and J 5 bases, leaving 10 bases between the germline ends. This CDR3 contains 13 residues.

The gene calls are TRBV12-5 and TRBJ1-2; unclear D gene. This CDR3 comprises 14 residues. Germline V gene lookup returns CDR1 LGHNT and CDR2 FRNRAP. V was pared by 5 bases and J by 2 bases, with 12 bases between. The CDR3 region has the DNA TGTGCTAGTGGTCCATCGGTTCAGAACTATGGCTACACCTTC. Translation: CASGPSVQNYGYTF.

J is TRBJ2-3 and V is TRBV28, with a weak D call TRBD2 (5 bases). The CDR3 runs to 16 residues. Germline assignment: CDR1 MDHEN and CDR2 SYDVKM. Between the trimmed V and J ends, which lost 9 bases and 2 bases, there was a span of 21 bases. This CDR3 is CASTSLGGGNTDTQYF. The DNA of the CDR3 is TGTGCCAGTACCTCCCTGGGTGGAGGTAACACAGATACGCAGTATTTT.

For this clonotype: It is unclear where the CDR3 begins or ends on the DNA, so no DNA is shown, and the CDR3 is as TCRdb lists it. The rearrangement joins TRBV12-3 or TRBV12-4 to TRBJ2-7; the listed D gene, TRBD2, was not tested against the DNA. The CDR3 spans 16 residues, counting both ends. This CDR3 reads CASSFGAGTSEGVAYF.

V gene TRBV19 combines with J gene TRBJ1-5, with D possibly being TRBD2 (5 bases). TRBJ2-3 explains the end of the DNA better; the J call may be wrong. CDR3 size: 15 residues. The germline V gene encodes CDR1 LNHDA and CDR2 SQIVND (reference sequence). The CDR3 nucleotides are TGTGCCAGTAGTATAGATAACGGGGTTGGTCAGCCCCAGTATTTT. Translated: CASSIDNGVGQPQYF.

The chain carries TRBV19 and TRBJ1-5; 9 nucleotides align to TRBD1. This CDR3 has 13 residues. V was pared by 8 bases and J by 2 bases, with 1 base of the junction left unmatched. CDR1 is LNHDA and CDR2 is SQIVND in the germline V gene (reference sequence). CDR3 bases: TGTGCCAGTTGGGACAGGGGCAATCAGCCCCAGCATTTT. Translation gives CASWDRGNQPQHF. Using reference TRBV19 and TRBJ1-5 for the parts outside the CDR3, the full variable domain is DGGITQSPKYLFRKEGQNVTLSCEQNLNHDAMYWYRQDPGQGLRLIYYSQIVNDFQKGDIAEGYSVSREKKESFPLTVTSAQKNPTAFYLCASWDRGNQPQHFGDGTRLSIL.

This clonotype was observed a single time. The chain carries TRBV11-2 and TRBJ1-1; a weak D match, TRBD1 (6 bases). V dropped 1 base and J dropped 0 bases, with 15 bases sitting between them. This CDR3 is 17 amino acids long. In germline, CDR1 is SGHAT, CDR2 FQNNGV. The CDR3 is CASSLVVRGGLNTEAFF. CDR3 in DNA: TGTGCCAGCAGCTTAGTCGTCCGGGGGGGCCTGAACACTGAAGCTTTCTTT.

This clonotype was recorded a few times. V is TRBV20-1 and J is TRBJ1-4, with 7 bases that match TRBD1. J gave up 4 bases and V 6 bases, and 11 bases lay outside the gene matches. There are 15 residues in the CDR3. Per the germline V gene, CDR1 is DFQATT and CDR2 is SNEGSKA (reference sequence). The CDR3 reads CSAKILGGGNEKLFF. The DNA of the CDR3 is TGCAGTGCCAAGATTCTAGGGGGCGGTAATGAAAAACTGTTTTTT.

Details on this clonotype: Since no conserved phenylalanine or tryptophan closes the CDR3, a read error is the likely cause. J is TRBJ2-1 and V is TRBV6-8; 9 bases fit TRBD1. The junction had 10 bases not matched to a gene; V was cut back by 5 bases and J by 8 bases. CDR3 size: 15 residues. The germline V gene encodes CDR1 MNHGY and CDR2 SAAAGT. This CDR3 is CASSHTGTGYDEQFS. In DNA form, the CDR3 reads TGTGCCAGCAGTCACACCGGGACAGGGTATGATGAGCAGTTCTCC.

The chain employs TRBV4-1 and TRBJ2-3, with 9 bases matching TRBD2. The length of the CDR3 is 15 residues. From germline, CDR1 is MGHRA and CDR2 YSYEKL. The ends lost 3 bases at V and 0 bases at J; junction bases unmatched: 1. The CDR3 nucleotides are TGCGCCAGCAGCCAGGGGACTAGCAGCACAGATACGCAGTATTTT. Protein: CASSQGTSSTDTQYF.

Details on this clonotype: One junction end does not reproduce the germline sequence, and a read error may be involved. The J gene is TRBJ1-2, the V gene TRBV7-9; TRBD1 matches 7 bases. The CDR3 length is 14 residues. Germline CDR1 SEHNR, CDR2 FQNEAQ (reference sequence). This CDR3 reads CASSYEGTAAFSRF. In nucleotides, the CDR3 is TGTGCCAGCAGCTACGAGGGGACAGCCGCCTTCTCTAGGTTC.

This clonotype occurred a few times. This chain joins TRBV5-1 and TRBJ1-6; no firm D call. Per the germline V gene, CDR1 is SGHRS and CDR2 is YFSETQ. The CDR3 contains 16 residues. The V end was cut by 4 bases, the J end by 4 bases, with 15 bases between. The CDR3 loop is CASSTDGVDYNSPLHF. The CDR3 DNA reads TGCGCCAGCAGCACCGACGGGGTGGATTATAATTCACCCCTCCACTTT.

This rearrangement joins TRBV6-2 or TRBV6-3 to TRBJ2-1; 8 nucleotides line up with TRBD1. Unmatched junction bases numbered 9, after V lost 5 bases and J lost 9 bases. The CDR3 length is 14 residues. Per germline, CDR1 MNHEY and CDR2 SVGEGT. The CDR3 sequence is CASSPTSGGGEQFF. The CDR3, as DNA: TGTGCCAGCAGTCCCACTTCAGGGGGCGGTGAGCAGTTCTTC.

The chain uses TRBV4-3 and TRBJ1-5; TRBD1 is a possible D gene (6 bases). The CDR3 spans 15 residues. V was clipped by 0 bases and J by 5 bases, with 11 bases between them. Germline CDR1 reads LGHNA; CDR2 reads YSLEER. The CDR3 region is CASSQDRGYDQPQHF. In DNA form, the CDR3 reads TGCGCCAGCAGCCAAGACAGGGGCTATGATCAGCCCCAGCATTTT.

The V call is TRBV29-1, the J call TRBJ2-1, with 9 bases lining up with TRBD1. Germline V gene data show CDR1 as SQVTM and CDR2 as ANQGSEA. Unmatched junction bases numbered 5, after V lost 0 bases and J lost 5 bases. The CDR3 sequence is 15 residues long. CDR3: CSVEEGTGSDNEQFF. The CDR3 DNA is TGCAGCGTTGAAGAGGGGACAGGGTCCGACAATGAGCAGTTCTTC.

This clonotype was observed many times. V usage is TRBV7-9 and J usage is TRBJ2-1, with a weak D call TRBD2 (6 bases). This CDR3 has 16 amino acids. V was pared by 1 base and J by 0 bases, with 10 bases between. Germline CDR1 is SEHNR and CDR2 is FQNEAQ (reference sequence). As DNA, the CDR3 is TGTGCCAGCAGCTTAGTTTCGGGAGCCTCCTACAATGAGCAGTTCTTC. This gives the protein CASSLVSGASYNEQFF. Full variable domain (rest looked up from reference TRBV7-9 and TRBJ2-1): DTGVSQNPRHKITKRGQNVTFRCDPISEHNRLYWYRQTLGQGPEFLTYFQNEAQLEKSRLLSDRFSAERPKGSFSTLEIQRTEQGDSAMYLCASSLVSGASYNEQFFGPGTRLTVL.

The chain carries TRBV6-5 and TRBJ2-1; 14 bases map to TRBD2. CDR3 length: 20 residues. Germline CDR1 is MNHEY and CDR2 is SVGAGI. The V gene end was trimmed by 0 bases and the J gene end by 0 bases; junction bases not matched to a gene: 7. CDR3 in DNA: TGTGCCAGCAGTTACTCGAGGGGGACTAGCGGGAGATTCTCCTACAATGAGCAGTTCTTC. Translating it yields CASSYSRGTSGRFSYNEQFF.

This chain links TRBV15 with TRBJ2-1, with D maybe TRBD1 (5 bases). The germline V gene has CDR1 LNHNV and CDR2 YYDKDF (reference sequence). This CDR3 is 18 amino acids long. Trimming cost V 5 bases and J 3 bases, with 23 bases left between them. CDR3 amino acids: CATSLILGPKGLYNEQFF. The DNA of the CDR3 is TGTGCCACCAGCTTGATCCTCGGGCCGAAGGGGCTCTACAATGAGCAGTTCTTC.

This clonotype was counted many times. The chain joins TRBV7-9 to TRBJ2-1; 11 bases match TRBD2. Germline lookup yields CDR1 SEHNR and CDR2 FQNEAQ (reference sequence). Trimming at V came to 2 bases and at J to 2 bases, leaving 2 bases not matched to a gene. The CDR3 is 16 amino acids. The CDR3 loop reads CASSLIAGGPYNEQFF. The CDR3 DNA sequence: TGTGCCAGCAGCTTAATAGCGGGGGGGCCCTACAATGAGCAGTTCTTC. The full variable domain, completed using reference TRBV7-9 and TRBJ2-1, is DTGVSQNPRHKITKRGQNVTFRCDPISEHNRLYWYRQTLGQGPEFLTYFQNEAQLEKSRLLSDRFSAERPKGSFSTLEIQRTEQGDSAMYLCASSLIAGGPYNEQFFGPGTRLTVL.